The 28 T cell receptor beta chains given below trace back to one sample, sequenced in a study of CDR3 diversity in severe acne (dated by TCRdb to between 2017 and 2020). Library method: PCR. Sequencing was performed on an Illumina HiSeq 2000. Using fastp trimming at Q25 and MiXCR clonotype assembly, TCRdb reanalyzed the public sequencing data and kept in-frame beta chains. Rows are unified per CDR3 protein, each entry keeping the most common DNA and genes. This sample holds under 95,000 distinct CDR3 sequences; about 48% were observed only once. Around 10% of the sample is taken by the ten largest. Sequenced input: blood. All receptors derive from a male donor in good health, serving as a control.

V and J are TRBV25-1 and TRBJ1-4, with 7 bases that match TRBD1. CDR3 length: 14 residues. Germline CDR1 is MGHDK and CDR2 is SYGVNS. V lost 5 bases and J lost 8; bases outside the gene matches: 8. CDR3 sequence: CASSLQGLGEKLFF. Here the CDR3 DNA reads TGTGCCAGCAGTTTACAGGGGCTCGGCGAAAAACTGTTTTTT.

This clonotype occurred many times. V and J are TRBV29-1 and TRBJ2-7; the match to TRBD2 covers 8 bases. Trimming at V came to 6 bases and at J to 6 bases, leaving 10 bases not matched to a gene. The CDR3 is made up of 13 amino acids. Per the germline V gene, CDR1 is SQVTM and CDR2 is ANQGSEA. CDR3 region: CSVAGGVSAEQYF. CDR3 sequence (DNA): TGCAGCGTGGCGGGAGGCGTAAGCGCCGAGCAGTACTTC.

Here the CDR3 DNA reads TGTGCCAGCAGCTCTAGGGGCTACGAGCAGTACTTC. As protein: CASSSRGYEQYF. The rearrangement joins TRBV13 to TRBJ2-7; a weak D match, TRBD1 (5 bases). The CDR3 is made up of 12 amino acids. Trimming cost V 4 bases and J 3 bases, with 7 bases left between them. CDR1 and CDR2 (germline): PRHDT, FYEKMQ (reference sequence).

This clonotype was detected ten times or more. The chain is built from TRBV11-2 and TRBJ2-1; 9 bases fit TRBD2. V shed 3 bases and J 0 bases; nucleotides not matched to a gene: 6. The germline CDR1 and CDR2 sequences are SGHAT and FQNNGV. The CDR3 loop spans 17 amino acids. The CDR3 nucleotides read TGTGCCAGCAGCTTCGGACTAGCGCGTAGCTCCTACAATGAGCAGTTCTTC. It encodes CASSFGLARSSYNEQFF.

This clonotype has only a few counts. The chain recombines TRBV18 with TRBJ2-4, with D unclear. The V gene lost 6 bases and the J gene lost 3 bases, with 18 bases spanning the gap. CDR1 is KGHSH and CDR2 is LQKENI in the germline V gene. This CDR3 is built from 16 residues. This CDR3 is CASSFLGILDKNIQYF. CDR3 sequence (DNA): TGTGCCAGCTCCTTCTTGGGCATTCTTGACAAAAACATTCAGTACTTC.

V and J are TRBV4-1 and TRBJ2-2, with D maybe TRBD2 (6 bases). CDR1 MGHRA and CDR2 YSYEKL come from the germline V gene. The CDR3 totals 16 residues. Deletions cut 2 bases from V and 0 bases from J, with 10 bases between. The chain's CDR3 is CASSQPAGSNTGELFF. CDR3 bases: TGCGCCAGCAGCCAACCAGCGGGCTCGAACACCGGGGAGCTGTTTTTT.

By share, this clonotype ranks as medium-sized (0.01 to 0.1%). V gene TRBV20-1 combines with J gene TRBJ2-2; D is possibly TRBD1 (6 bases). Germline V lookup: CDR1 DFQATT, CDR2 SNEGSKA (reference sequence). The CDR3 has 14 residues. CDR3 amino acids: CSAPNQGFGGELFF. Here the CDR3 DNA reads TGCAGCGCACCGAACCAGGGGTTTGGCGGGGAGCTGTTTTTT.

The gene calls are TRBV5-1 and TRBJ2-7; 9 nucleotides agree with TRBD1. The CDR3 has 15 amino acids. Losses at the gene ends were 4 bases for V and 5 bases for J; bases not matched to a gene: 10. From germline, CDR1 is SGHRS and CDR2 YFSETQ. CDR3 DNA sequence: TGCGCCAGCAGCCTGAGGGACAGGGTTATGGACGAGCAGTACTTC. This sequence encodes CASSLRDRVMDEQYF.

The CDR3 loop reads CASSQAPSGGRNEQFF. For the CDR3, the DNA is TGTGCCAGCAGCCAGGCTCCTAGCGGGGGACGGAATGAGCAGTTCTTC. The rearrangement links TRBV7-2 to TRBJ2-5; 10 positions match TRBD2. The DNA matches TRBJ2-1 better at its end, which makes the J call doubtful. CDR1 and CDR2 from the germline V gene are SGHTA and FQGNSA. The CDR3 spans 16 residues.

This clonotype appeared a few times. This chain joins TRBV9 and TRBJ1-6; the match to TRBD1 covers 9 bases. The germline gives CDR1 SGDLS, CDR2 YYNGEE. The CDR3 has 16 amino acids. V shed 0 bases and J 6 bases; nucleotides not matched to a gene: 4. Written as DNA, the CDR3 is TGTGCCAGCAGCGTAGCAGACAGGGGGGGTAATTCACCCCTCCACTTT. This codes for CASSVADRGGNSPLHF.

The chain joins TRBV29-1 to TRBJ1-1, with a tentative D call TRBD1 (5 bases). This CDR3 is 14 amino acids long. V was shortened by 4 bases and J by 1 base, with 13 bases between the two germline ends. CDR1 SQVTM and CDR2 ANQGSEA come from the germline V gene. The DNA for the CDR3 is TGCAGCGTTGGGCTTGAGACAGCGAACACTGAAGCTTTCTTT. Protein: CSVGLETANTEAFF. Based on the CDR3 plus reference TRBV29-1 and TRBJ1-1, the full variable domain is SAVISQKPSRDICQRGTSLTIQCQVDSQVTMMFWYRQQPGQSLTLIATANQGSEATYESGFVIDKFPISRPNLTFSTLTVSNMSPEDSSIYLCSVGLETANTEAFFGQGTRLTVV.

J is TRBJ1-5 and V is TRBV25-1; TRBD1 matches 9 bases. V was clipped by 5 bases and J by 3 bases; unmatched bases: 5. The CDR3 runs to 15 residues. Germline CDR1 reads MGHDK; CDR2 reads SYGVNS. The CDR3 DNA follows: TGTGCCAGCAGTACAGGGACAGGGAACAATCAGCCCCAGCATTTT. This sequence encodes CASSTGTGNNQPQHF.

This clonotype was seen a handful of times. The CDR3 bases are TGTGCCAGCAGTTCTTGGGGGACTGAAGCTTTCTTT. Its translation: CASSSWGTEAFF. This chain uses TRBV27 with TRBJ1-1; the D gene is possibly TRBD1 (5 bases). V was trimmed by 4 bases and J by 5 bases, leaving 8 bases between them. Germline CDR1 MNHEY, CDR2 SMNVEV (reference sequence). The CDR3 totals 12 residues.

This chain connects TRBV7-9 to TRBJ2-1, with 8 bases that match TRBD2. The length of the CDR3 is 15 residues. Germline CDR1 SEHNR, CDR2 FQNEAQ (reference sequence). Trimming at V came to 5 bases and at J to 5 bases, leaving 8 bases not matched to a gene. The CDR3 DNA is TGTGCCAGCAGCCAATTAGCGGGGAACGACAATGAGCAGTTCTTC. Translation gives CASSQLAGNDNEQFF. The full variable domain, in which reference TRBV7-9 and TRBJ2-1 provide the parts outside the CDR3, is DTGVSQNPRHKITKRGQNVTFRCDPISEHNRLYWYRQTLGQGPEFLTYFQNEAQLEKSRLLSDRFSAERPKGSFSTLEIQRTEQGDSAMYLCASSQLAGNDNEQFFGPGTRLTVL.

The V call is TRBV5-1, the J call TRBJ2-7; D is perhaps TRBD1 (6 bases). Trimming shortened V by 2 bases and J by 3 bases, and 9 bases separated the two germline ends. CDR1 is SGHRS and CDR2 is YFSETQ in the germline V gene. The CDR3 totals 13 residues. This chain's CDR3 is CASSLEDSYEQYF. CDR3 nucleotides: TGCGCCAGCAGCTTAGAGGACAGCTACGAGCAGTACTTC.

On this clonotype itself: In this CDR3 the conserved last residue, phenylalanine or tryptophan, is missing, so a read error is likely. The limits of the CDR3 on the DNA are not certain, so only TCRdb's listed CDR3 is given. The chain has TRBV29-1 and TRBJ1-3. Germline-derived CDR1 and CDR2 are SQVTM and ANQGSEA. The CDR3 is 9 residues long, counting both termini. This CDR3 is CSVGLAGGT.

This clonotype was counted ten times or more. The rearrangement uses TRBV6-5 and TRBJ2-3; D is undetermined. The CDR3 contains 15 residues. Germline loops: CDR1 MNHEY, CDR2 SVGAGI. Trimming pared 0 bases from V and 0 bases from J, leaving 7 bases between. CDR3 loop: CASSYSRPSTDTQYF. CDR3 DNA sequence: TGTGCCAGCAGTTACTCGCGGCCTAGCACAGATACGCAGTATTTT.

Regarding this clonotype: A junction end diverges from the germline sequence, so it may reflect a read error. The chain uses TRBV20-1 and TRBJ1-5; D is ambiguous. From germline, CDR1 is DFQATT and CDR2 SNEGSKA (reference sequence). This CDR3 region has 15 residues. The CDR3 region has the DNA TGCAGTGCTAGTGGAGGTCAGGTCTACAATGAGCCCCAGCATTTT. It codes for CSASGGQVYNEPQHF.

This clonotype has a count of ten or more. The rearrangement uses TRBV12-3 or TRBV12-4 and TRBJ2-7; 7 nucleotides match TRBD2. The CDR3 length is 16 residues. J was trimmed by 1 base and V by 5 bases; bases with no gene match: 11. CDR3 DNA: TGTGCCAGCAGTAAAAGTAGACTAGCTTATTCCTACGAGCAGTACTTC. It codes for CASSKSRLAYSYEQYF.

This clonotype was seen only a few times. V is TRBV20-1 and J is TRBJ1-3; D is unresolved. Germline assignment: CDR1 DFQATT and CDR2 SNEGSKA (reference sequence). The V and J ends lost 6 bases and 4 bases respectively, with 7 bases between them. The CDR3 sequence is 11 residues long. The chain's CDR3 is CSARMGNTIYF. The CDR3 coding sequence is TGCAGTGCCAGAATGGGAAACACCATATATTTT.

J is TRBJ1-5 and V is TRBV2; D is ambiguous. Deletions cut 6 bases from V and 7 bases from J, with 13 bases between. The CDR3 runs 13 residues. CDR1 is SNHLY and CDR2 is FYNNEI in the germline V gene. In nucleotides, the CDR3 is TGTGCCAGCAGAGCGGGTCTAAACCAGCCCCAGCATTTT. This encodes CASRAGLNQPQHF. The entire variable domain, with the rest obtained from reference TRBV2 and TRBJ1-5, is as follows: EPEVTQTPSHQVTQMGQEVILRCVPISNHLYFYWYRQILGQKVEFLVSFYNNEISEKSEIFDDQFSVERPDGSNFTLKIRSTKLEDSAMYFCASRAGLNQPQHFGDGTRLSIL.

Of note for this clonotype: Germline and junction disagree at one end, which may indicate a read error. The J gene is TRBJ1-1, the V gene TRBV10-2, with D perhaps matching TRBD1 (5 bases). Germline V gene data show CDR1 as WSHSY and CDR2 as SAAADI. The length of the CDR3 is 12 residues. The CDR3 region has the DNA TGCGGCAGCAGTGAGGGGCTGGCTGAAGCTTTCTTT. Translating gives CGSSEGLAEAFF.

This clonotype was found many times. This chain joins TRBV11-2 and TRBJ2-2; 8 bases line up with TRBD1. With V trimmed by 4 bases and J by 13 bases, 5 bases remained unmatched. CDR3 length: 12 residues. Germline V lookup: CDR1 SGHAT, CDR2 FQNNGV. The CDR3 reads CASSYGQGGLFF. The CDR3 DNA is TGTGCCAGCAGCTATGGACAGGGTGGGCTGTTTTTT.

In this sample, this clonotype turned up a few times. The gene calls are TRBV9 and TRBJ1-5; D ambiguous. The CDR3 is 14 residues long. Germline V CDR1 and CDR2: SGDLS, YYNGEE. With 3 bases removed from V and 2 bases from J, the gap between germline ends came to 9 bases. For the CDR3, the DNA is TGTGCCAGCAGCGAGGAAGTGGGCAATCAGCCCCAGCATTTT. Its translation is CASSEEVGNQPQHF.

In its sample, this clonotype was seen a few times. The V and J genes are TRBV2 and TRBJ1-4; D gene unclear. The CDR3 sequence is 12 residues long. V lost 6 bases and J 4 bases, leaving 6 bases between the germline ends. In germline, CDR1 is SNHLY, CDR2 FYNNEI. The CDR3 DNA reads TGTGCCAGCAGGGCAGATAATGAAAAACTGTTTTTT. It translates to CASRADNEKLFF.

This clonotype was counted many times. V gene TRBV9 combines with J gene TRBJ2-6; D not certain. The CDR3 runs 16 residues. Germline V gene lookup returns CDR1 SGDLS and CDR2 YYNGEE. The V gene lost 4 bases and the J gene lost 2 bases, with 13 bases spanning the gap. The CDR3 protein is CASSPSSVPGANVLTF. DNA for the CDR3: TGTGCCAGCAGCCCCAGTTCAGTACCTGGGGCCAACGTCCTGACTTTC. The full variable domain, with the rest looked up from reference TRBV9 and TRBJ2-6, is DSGVTQTPKHLITATGQRVTLRCSPRSGDLSVYWYQQSLDQGLQFLIQYYNGEERAKGNILERFSAQQFPDLHSELNLSSLELGDSALYFCASSPSSVPGANVLTFGAGSRLTVL.

The chain links TRBV10-3 to TRBJ2-6; D not certain. Germline V gene sequence: CDR1 ENHRY, CDR2 SYGVKD. Trimming shortened V by 5 bases and J by 4 bases, and 15 bases separated the two germline ends. The CDR3 has 16 residues. The CDR3 DNA sequence: TGTGCCATCAGTCGACAAAGGGCTTACGGGGCCAACGTCCTGACTTTC. It yields the protein CAISRQRAYGANVLTF.

This clonotype came up many times. J is TRBJ1-1 and V is TRBV19, with TRBD1 as a possible D gene (5 bases). The CDR3 totals 14 residues. Trimming took off 3 bases at V and 3 bases at J, with 11 bases between the two ends. Germline V gene sequence: CDR1 LNHDA, CDR2 SQIVND (reference sequence). The CDR3 DNA reads TGTGCCAGTAGTATTTCTCAGGGATACACTGAAGCTTTCTTT. Translation: CASSISQGYTEAFF.